This T cell receptor beta chain is from a study of graft-versus-host responses after intestinal transplantation. At the level of the study: The study gave all recipients anti-thymocyte globulin induction, then tacrolimus and steroids for 2 to 3 years. Study-wide findings and caveats: Among recipient marrow samples, GvH clones were found; some appeared first in ileum or blood.

As to this clone: What it recognizes is unknown.

The germline V gene has CDR1 SGHNT and CDR2 YYREEE (reference sequence). The CDR3 consists of 16 residues. V lost 4 bases and J lost 5; bases outside the gene matches: 11. Method: immunoSEQ multiplex PCR; TCRdb's copy keeps in-frame clones and lacks some. Here the sample spans 100,000 or so clones, roughly nine tenths being singletons. The source was unstimulated CD4+ T cells sorted from spleen or lymph node cells, collected before intestinal transplant. The V call is TRBV5-4, the J call TRBJ2-1, with 8 bases that match TRBD2. The sequence was collected from a human donor who received an intestinal transplant. The CDR3 sequence is CASSRPSGWEDNEQFF. The CDR3, as DNA: TGTGCCAGCAGCCGACCTAGCGGGTGGGAGGACAATGAGCAGTTCTTC.